The 10 T cell receptor beta chains below were found in one sample sequenced in a study of cytomegalovirus exposure and HLA in healthy donors. The PCR ran on 60 Vbeta and 13 Jbeta primers. Assay: immunoSEQ multiplex PCR; the TCRdb copy retains only in-frame clones and omits some. The sample yields approximately 71,000 clones, 72% seen once. The sequenced sample was PBMCs. The receptors were gathered from a woman aged 40-49 years in good health and CMV-seropositive.

The V and J genes are TRBV5-5 and TRBJ1-4; TRBD1 aligns across 7 bases. The V gene end was trimmed by 0 bases and the J gene end by 8 bases; junction bases not matched to a gene: 4. In germline, CDR1 is SGHKS, CDR2 YYEKEE (reference sequence). The CDR3 sequence is 14 residues long. CDR3 nucleotides: TGTGCCAGCAGCTTGGGACAGGGTGGGGAAAAACTGTTTTTT. It translates to CASSLGQGGEKLFF.

V usage is TRBV14 and J usage is TRBJ2-2; no clear D gene. The CDR3 covers 15 residues. V gave up 0 bases and J gave up 3 bases, with 8 bases separating them. Germline V CDR1 and CDR2: SGHDN, FVKESK. CDR3 amino acids: CASSQDTTYTGELFF. For the CDR3, the DNA is TGTGCCAGCAGCCAAGACACTACTTACACCGGGGAGCTGTTTTTT.

This clone was counted a few times. This chain links TRBV5-1 with TRBJ1-4; 11 positions match TRBD1. Germline-derived CDR1 and CDR2 are SGHRS and YFSETQ. This CDR3 is built from 15 residues. Trimming cost V 4 bases and J 6 bases; bases outside gene matches: 5. This chain's CDR3 is CASSGQGAWDEKLFF. For the CDR3, the DNA is TGCGCCAGCAGCGGACAGGGGGCTTGGGATGAAAAACTGTTTTTT.

This chain joins TRBV29-1 and TRBJ1-2, with D unclear. The CDR3 sequence is 12 residues long. Germline assignment: CDR1 SQVTM and CDR2 ANQGSEA. V lost 4 bases and J lost 1, with 7 bases in between. The CDR3 loop is CSVAGINYGYTF. CDR3 in DNA: TGCAGCGTTGCGGGAATTAACTATGGCTACACCTTC.

This chain joins TRBV6-6 and TRBJ2-5, with a weak D call TRBD2 (6 bases). Germline loops: CDR1 MNHNY, CDR2 SVGAGI (reference sequence). There are 12 residues in the CDR3. The CDR3 sequence is CALGGAEETQYF. The CDR3 nucleotides read TGTGCTCTCGGAGGGGCGGAAGAGACCCAGTACTTC.

The chain links TRBV19 to TRBJ2-1, with 8 bases fitting TRBD1. V lost 7 bases to trimming and J lost 8 bases; unmatched junction nucleotides: 13. Germline V gene lookup returns CDR1 LNHDA and CDR2 SQIVND (reference sequence). The CDR3 length is 15 residues. The CDR3 sequence is CASTYRDRYGDEQFF. The CDR3 DNA follows: TGTGCCAGTACCTATCGGGACAGGTATGGAGATGAGCAGTTCTTC.

The chain has TRBV4-1 and TRBJ1-1, with D unclear. Trimming took off 4 bases at V and 3 bases at J, with 12 bases between the two ends. Germline V gene lookup returns CDR1 MGHRA and CDR2 YSYEKL. This CDR3 is 14 amino acids long. The CDR3 DNA follows: TGCGCCAGCAGCCGTAGCGAAGGTGACACTGAAGCTTTCTTT. Translation gives CASSRSEGDTEAFF.

In DNA, the CDR3 is TGTGCCAGCAGGGCGGTCTCAGGGGAGTCACCCCTCCACTTT. The encoded protein is CASRAVSGESPLHF. J is TRBJ1-6 and V is TRBV2; tentatively, D is TRBD1 (6 bases). The germline V gene encodes CDR1 SNHLY and CDR2 FYNNEI. There are 14 residues in the CDR3. V gave up 6 bases and J gave up 10 bases, with 16 bases separating them.

The J gene is TRBJ1-5, the V gene TRBV5-1, with 9 positions matching TRBD1. This CDR3 is 15 amino acids long. J gave up 9 bases and V 0 bases, and 7 bases lay outside the gene matches. CDR1 is SGHRS and CDR2 is YFSETQ in the germline V gene. Here the CDR3 reads CASSLGTGDGGPQHF. The CDR3 DNA is TGCGCCAGCAGCTTGGGGACAGGGGATGGTGGGCCCCAGCATTTT.

The gene calls are TRBV5-1 and TRBJ1-1; 8 bases are shared with TRBD1. This CDR3 spans 15 amino acids. Germline-derived CDR1 and CDR2 are SGHRS and YFSETQ. V dropped 4 bases and J dropped 3; count of bases not matched to a gene: 8. The CDR3 loop reads CASSPRTGRDTEAFF. Written as DNA, the CDR3 is TGCGCCAGCAGCCCAAGGACAGGGCGGGACACTGAAGCTTTCTTT.